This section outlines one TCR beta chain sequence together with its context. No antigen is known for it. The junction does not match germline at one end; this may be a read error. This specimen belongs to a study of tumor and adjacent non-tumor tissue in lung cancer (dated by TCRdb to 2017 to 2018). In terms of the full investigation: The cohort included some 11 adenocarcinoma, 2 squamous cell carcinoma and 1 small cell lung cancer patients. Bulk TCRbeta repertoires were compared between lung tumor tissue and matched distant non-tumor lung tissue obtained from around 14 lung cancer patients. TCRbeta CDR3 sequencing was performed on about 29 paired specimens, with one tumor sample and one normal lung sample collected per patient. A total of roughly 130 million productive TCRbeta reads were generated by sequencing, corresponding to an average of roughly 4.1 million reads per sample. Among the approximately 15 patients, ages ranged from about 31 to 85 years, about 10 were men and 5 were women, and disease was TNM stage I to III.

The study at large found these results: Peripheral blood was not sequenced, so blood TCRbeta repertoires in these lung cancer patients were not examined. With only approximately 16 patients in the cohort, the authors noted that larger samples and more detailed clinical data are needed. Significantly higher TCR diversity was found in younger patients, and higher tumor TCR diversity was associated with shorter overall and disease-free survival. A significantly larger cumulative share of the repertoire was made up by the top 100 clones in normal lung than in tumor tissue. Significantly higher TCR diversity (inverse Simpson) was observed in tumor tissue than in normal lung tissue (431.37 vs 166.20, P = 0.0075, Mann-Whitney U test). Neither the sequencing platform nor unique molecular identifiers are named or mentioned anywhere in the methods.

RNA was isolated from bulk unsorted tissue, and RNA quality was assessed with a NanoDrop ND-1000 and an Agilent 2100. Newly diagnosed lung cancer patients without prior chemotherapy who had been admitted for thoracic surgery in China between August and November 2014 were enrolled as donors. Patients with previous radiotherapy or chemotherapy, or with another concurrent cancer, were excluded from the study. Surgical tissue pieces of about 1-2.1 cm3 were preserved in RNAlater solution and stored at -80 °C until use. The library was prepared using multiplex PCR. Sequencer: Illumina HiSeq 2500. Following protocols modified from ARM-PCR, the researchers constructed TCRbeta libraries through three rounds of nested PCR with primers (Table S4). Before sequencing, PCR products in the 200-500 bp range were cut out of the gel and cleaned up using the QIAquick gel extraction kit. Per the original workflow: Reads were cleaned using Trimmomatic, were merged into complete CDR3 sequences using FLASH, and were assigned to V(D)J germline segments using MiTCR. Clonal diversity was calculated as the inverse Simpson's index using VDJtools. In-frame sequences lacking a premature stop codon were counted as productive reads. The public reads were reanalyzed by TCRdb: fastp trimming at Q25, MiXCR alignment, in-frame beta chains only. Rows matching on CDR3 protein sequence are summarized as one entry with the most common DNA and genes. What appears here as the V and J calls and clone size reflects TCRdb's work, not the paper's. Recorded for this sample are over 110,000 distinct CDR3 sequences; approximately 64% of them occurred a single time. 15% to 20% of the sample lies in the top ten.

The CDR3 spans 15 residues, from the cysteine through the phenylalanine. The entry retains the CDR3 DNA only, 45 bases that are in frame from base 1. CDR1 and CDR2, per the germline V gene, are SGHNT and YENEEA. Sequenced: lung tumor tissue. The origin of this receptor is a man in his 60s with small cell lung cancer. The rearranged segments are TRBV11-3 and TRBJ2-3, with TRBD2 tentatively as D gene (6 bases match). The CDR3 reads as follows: CASSAGTAGTDTQYF. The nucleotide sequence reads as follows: TGTGCCAGCAGCGCCGGGACTGCTGGCACAGATACACAGTATTTT.